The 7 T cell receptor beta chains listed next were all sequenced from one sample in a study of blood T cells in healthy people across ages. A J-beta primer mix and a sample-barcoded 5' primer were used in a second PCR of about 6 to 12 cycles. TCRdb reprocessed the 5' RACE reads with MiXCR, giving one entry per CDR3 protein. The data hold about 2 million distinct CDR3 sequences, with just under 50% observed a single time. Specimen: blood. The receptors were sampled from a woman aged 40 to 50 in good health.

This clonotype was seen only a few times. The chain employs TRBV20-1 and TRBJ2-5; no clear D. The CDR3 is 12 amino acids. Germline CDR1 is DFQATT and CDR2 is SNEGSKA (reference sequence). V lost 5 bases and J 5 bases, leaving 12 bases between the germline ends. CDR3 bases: TGCAGTGCTGCCCTCTTGGGGGAGACCCAGTACTTC. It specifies CSAALLGETQYF.

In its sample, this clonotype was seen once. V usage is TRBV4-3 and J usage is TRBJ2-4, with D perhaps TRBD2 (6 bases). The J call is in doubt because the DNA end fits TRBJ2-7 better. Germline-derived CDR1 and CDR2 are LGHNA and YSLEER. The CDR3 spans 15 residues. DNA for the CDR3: TGCGCCAGCAGCCTAACGTCCGGGGAGGCCTACGAGCAGTACTTC. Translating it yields CASSLTSGEAYEQYF.

The CDR3 DNA is TGTGCCAGCAGCTTAGTTCAGGGAAACAATCAGCCCCAGCATTTT. Protein sequence: CASSLVQGNNQPQHF. The chain couples TRBV7-2 to TRBJ1-5, with D possibly being TRBD1 (5 bases). The V end was cut by 1 base, the J end by 3 bases, with 10 bases between. From germline, CDR1 is SGHTA and CDR2 FQGNSA. The CDR3 runs 15 residues.

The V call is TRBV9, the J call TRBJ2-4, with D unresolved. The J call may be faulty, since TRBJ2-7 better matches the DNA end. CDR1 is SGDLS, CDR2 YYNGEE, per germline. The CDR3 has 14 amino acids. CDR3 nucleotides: TGTGCCAGCAGCGTAACAGCGTTGGGTTGCGAGCAGTACTTC. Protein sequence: CASSVTALGCEQYF.

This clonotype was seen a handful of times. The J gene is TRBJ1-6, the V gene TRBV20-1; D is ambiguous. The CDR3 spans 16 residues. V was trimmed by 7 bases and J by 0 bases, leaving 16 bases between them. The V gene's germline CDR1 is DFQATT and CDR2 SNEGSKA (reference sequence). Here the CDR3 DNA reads TGCAGTGTTAACAGTGCCGTGAGCTCCTATAATTCACCCCTCCACTTT. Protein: CSVNSAVSSYNSPLHF.

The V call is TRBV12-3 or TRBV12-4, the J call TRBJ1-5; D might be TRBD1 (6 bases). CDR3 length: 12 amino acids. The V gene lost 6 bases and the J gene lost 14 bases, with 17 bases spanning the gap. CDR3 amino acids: CASRVGGADEHF. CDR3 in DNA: TGTGCCAGCAGGGTAGGGGGGGCCGATGAGCATTTT.

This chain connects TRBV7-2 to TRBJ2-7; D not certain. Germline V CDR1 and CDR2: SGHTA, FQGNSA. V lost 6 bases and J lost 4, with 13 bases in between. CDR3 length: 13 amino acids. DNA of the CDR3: TGTGCCAGCAGTATGAGTTCTCCGTACGAGCAGTACTTC. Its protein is CASSMSSPYEQYF. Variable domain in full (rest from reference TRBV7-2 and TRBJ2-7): GAGVSQSPSNKVTEKGKDVELRCDPISGHTALYWYRQSLGQGLEFLIYFQGNSAPDKSGLPSDRFSAERTGGSVSTLTIQRTQQEDSAVYLCASSMSSPYEQYFGPGTRLTVT.